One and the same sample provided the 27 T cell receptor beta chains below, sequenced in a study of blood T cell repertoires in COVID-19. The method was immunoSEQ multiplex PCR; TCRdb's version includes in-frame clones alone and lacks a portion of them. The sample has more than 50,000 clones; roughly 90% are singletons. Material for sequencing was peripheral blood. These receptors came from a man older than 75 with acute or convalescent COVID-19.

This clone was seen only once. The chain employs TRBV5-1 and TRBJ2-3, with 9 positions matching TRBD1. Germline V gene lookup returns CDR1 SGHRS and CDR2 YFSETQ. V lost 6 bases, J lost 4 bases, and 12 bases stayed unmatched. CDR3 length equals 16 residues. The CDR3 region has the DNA TGCGCCAGCAAGGCTCCCGGGACAGGGAGTTCAGATACGCAGTATTTT. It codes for CASKAPGTGSSDTQYF.

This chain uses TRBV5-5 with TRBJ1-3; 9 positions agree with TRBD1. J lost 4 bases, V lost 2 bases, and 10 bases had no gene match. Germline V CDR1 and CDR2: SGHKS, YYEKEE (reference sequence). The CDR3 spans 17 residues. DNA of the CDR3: TGTGCCAGCAGCTTCTTGGGGGGACAGGGTGAAGGAAACACCATATATTTT. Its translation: CASSFLGGQGEGNTIYF.

This chain's CDR3 is CASGGDRGYEQYF. The CDR3 coding sequence is TGTGCCAGCGGAGGGGACAGGGGTTACGAGCAGTACTTC. The chain uses TRBV6-5 and TRBJ2-7, with 10 bases aligning to TRBD1. The trim removed 8 bases at V and 4 bases at J, leaving 5 bases unmatched. The germline CDR1 and CDR2 sequences are MNHEY and SVGAGI. The CDR3 contains 13 residues.

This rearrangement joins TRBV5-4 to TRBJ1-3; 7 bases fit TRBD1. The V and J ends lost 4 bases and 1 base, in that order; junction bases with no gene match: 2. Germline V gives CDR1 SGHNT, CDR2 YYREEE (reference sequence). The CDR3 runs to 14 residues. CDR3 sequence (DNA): TGTGCCAGCAGCCGACAGGGATCTGGAAACACCATATATTTT. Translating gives CASSRQGSGNTIYF.

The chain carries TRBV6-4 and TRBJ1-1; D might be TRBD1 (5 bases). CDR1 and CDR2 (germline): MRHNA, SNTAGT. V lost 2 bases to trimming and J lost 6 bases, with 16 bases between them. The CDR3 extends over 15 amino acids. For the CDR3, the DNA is TGTGCCAGCAGTGACGGGGGTGGTTGGGGGGCTGAAGCTTTCTTT. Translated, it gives CASSDGGGWGAEAFF.

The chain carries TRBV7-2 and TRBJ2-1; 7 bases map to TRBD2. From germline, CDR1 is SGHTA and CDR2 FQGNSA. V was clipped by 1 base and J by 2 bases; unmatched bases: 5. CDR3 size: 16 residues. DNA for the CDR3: TGTGCCAGCAGCTTAGAAGCTAGCGGCGCCTACAATGAGCAGTTCTTC. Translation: CASSLEASGAYNEQFF.

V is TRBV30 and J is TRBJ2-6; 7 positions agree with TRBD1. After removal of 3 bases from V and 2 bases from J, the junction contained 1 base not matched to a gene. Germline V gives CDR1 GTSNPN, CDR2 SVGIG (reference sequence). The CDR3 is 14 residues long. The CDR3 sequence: CAWRGTAGANVLTF. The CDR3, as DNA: TGTGCCTGGAGGGGGACAGCTGGGGCCAACGTCCTGACTTTC.

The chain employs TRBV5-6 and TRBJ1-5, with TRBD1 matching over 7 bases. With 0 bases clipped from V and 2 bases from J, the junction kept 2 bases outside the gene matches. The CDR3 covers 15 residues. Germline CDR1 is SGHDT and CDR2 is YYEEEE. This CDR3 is CASSLETGGNQPQHF. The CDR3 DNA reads TGTGCCAGCAGCTTGGAAACAGGGGGCAATCAGCCCCAGCATTTT. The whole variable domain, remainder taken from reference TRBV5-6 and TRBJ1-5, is DAGVTQSPTHLIKTRGQQVTLRCSPKSGHDTVSWYQQALGQGPQFIFQYYEEEERQRGNFPDRFSGHQFPNYSSELNVNALLLGDSALYLCASSLETGGNQPQHFGDGTRLSIL.

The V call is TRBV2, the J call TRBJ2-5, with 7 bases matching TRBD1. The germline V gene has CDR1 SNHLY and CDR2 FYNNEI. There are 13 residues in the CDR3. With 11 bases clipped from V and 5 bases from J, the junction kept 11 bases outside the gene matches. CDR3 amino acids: CALKATGWETQYF. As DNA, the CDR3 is TGTGCCTTAAAAGCGACAGGGTGGGAGACCCAGTACTTC.

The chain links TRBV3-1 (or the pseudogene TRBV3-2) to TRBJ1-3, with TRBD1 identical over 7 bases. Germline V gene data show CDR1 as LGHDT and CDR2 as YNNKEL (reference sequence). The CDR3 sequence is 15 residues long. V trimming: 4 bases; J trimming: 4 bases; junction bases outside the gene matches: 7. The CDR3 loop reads CASSRRTGVGNTIYF. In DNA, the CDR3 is TGTGCCAGCAGCCGCAGGACAGGCGTCGGAAACACCATATATTTT.

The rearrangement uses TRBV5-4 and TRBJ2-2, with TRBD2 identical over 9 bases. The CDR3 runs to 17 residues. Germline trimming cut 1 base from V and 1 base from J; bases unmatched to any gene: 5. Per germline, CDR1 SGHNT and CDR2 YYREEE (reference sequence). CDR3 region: CASSLPGAGGNTGELFF. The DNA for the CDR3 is TGTGCCAGCAGCTTGCCGGGAGCGGGGGGGAACACCGGGGAGCTGTTTTTT.

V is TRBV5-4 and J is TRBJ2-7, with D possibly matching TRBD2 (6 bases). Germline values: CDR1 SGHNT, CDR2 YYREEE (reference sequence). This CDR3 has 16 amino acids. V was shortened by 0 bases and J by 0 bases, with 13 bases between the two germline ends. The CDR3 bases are TGTGCCAGCAGCTTGGCAAGGGCGGGGCCCTCCTACGAGCAGTACTTC. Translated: CASSLARAGPSYEQYF.

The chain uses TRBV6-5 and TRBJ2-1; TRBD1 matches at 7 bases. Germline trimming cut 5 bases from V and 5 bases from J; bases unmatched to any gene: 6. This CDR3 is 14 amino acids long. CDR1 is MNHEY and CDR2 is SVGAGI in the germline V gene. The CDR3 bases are TGTGCCAGCAGTATGGGGACAGCACACAATGAGCAGTTCTTC. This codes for CASSMGTAHNEQFF.

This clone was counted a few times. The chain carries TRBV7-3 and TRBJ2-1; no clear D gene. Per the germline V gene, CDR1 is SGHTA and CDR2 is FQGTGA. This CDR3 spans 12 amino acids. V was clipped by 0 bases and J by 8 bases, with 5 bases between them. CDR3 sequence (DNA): TGTGCCAGCAGCTTAACGGGCGATGAGCAGTTCTTC. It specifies CASSLTGDEQFF.

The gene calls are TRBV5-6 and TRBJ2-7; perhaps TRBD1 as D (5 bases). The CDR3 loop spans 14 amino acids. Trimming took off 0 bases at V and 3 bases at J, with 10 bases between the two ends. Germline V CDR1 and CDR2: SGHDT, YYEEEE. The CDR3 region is CASSLVPGHYEQYF. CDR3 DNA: TGTGCCAGCAGCTTGGTCCCAGGGCACTACGAGCAGTACTTC.

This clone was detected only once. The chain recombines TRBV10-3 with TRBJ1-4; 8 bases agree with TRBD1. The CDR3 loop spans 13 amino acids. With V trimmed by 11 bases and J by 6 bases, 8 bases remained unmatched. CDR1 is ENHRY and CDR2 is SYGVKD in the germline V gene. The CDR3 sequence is CAVGQAHHEKLFF. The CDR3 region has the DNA TGTGCCGTGGGACAGGCCCACCATGAAAAACTGTTTTTT.

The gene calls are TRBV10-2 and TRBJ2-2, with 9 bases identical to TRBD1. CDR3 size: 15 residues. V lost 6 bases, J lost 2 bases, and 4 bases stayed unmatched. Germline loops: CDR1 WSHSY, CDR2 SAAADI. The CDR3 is CASRGTGINTGELFF. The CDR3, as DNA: TGCGCCAGCAGGGGGACAGGGATTAACACCGGGGAGCTGTTTTTT.

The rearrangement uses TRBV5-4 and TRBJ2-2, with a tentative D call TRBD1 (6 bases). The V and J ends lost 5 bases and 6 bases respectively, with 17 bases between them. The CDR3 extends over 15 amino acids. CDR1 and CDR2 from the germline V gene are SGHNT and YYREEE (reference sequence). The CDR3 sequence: CASSSGTNAPGELFF. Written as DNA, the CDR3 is TGTGCCAGCAGTTCCGGGACAAACGCCCCCGGGGAGCTGTTTTTT.

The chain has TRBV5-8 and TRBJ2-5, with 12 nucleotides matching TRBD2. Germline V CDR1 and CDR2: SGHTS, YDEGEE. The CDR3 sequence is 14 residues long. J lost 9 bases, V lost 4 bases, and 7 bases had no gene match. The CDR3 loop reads CASSAGTSGLSQYF. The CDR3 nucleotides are TGTGCCAGCAGCGCAGGGACTAGCGGGTTGTCCCAGTACTTC.

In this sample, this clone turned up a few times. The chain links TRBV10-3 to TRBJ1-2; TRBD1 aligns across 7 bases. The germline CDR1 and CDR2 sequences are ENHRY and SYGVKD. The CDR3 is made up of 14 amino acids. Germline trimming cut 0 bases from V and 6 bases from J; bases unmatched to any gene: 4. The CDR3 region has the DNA TGTGCCATCAGTGAGTCGAACACAGGGGATGGCTACACCTTC. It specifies CAISESNTGDGYTF.

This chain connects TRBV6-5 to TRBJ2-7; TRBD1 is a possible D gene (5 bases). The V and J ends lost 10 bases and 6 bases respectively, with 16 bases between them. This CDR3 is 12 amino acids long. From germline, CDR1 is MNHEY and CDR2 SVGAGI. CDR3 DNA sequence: TGTGCCATCAACGACAGATTTGGCGAGCAGTACTTC. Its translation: CAINDRFGEQYF.

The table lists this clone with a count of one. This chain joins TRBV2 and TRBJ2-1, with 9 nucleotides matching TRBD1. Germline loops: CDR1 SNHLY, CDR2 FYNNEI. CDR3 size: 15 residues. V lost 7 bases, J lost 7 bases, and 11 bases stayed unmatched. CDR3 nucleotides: TGTGCCAGCACCCAAGCCGGGACAGGGTGGAATGAGCAGTTCTTC. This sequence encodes CASTQAGTGWNEQFF.

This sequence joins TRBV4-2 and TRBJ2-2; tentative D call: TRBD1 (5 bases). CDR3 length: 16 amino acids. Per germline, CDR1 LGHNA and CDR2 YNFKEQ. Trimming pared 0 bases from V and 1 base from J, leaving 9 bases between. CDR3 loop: CASSQDGTGNTGELFF. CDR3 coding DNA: TGTGCCAGCAGCCAAGATGGTACAGGGAACACCGGGGAGCTGTTTTTT.

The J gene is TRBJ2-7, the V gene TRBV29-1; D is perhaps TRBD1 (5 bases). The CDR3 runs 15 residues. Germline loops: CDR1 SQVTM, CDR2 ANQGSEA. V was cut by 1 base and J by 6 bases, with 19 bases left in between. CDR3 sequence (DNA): TGCAGCGTTGAAGGCCTGGGGCAGGTTGGCCGCGAGCAGTACTTC. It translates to CSVEGLGQVGREQYF.

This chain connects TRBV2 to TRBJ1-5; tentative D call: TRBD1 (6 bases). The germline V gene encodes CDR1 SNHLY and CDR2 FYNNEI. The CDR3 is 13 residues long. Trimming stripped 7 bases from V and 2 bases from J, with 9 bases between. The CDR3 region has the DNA TGTGCCAGCACCTCAGGGGGCAATCAGCCCCAGCATTTT. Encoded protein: CASTSGGNQPQHF.

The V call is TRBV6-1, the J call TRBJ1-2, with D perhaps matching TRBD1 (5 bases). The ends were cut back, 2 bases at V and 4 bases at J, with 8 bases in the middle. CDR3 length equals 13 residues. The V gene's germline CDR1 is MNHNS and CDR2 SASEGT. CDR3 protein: CASSERGTYGYTF. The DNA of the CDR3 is TGTGCCAGCAGTGAAAGGGGTACCTATGGCTACACCTTC.

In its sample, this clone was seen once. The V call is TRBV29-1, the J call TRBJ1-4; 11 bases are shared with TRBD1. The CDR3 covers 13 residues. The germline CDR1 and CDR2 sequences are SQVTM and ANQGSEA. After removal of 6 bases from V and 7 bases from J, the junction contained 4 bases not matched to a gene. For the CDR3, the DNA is TGCAGCGTCGCCGGGACAGGGGGTGAAAAACTGTTTTTT. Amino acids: CSVAGTGGEKLFF.